A selection of T cell receptor beta chains follows, all from one sample in a study of neurological immune-mediated disorders. Via MiXCR, TCRdb re-called the 5' RACE reads, giving one row per CDR3 protein. Counted here are some 80,000 distinct CDR3 sequences, roughly 4.3% occurring once; the ten biggest clones make up approximately 5.4%. Sequencing used PBMCs. Every receptor here comes from a woman aged 55-70 years with multiple sclerosis. The CDR3 runs from the conserved cysteine through the conserved F or W. Fields, in order: D gene, J gene, V gene, clone size, CDR3 DNA, CDR3 protein. The D gene is left open where the match is weak. Size is stated for part of the rows, as once, few or many counts, or as a class when the clone is expanded.

D: .; J: TRBJ2-4; V: TRBV6-5; size: .; DNA: TGTGCCAGCAGTTCGGACAGCAGTCCCAAAAACATTCAGTACTTC; CDR3: CASSSDSSPKNIQYF
D: .; J: TRBJ1-1; V: TRBV29-1; size: many; DNA: TGCAGCGTTGAAACCGGGGGCGAAACTGAAGCTTTCTTT; CDR3: CSVETGGETEAFF
D: .; J: TRBJ1-5; V: TRBV5-6; size: many; DNA: TGTGCCAGCAGCTTGCGCAGTCAGCCCCAGCATTTT; CDR3: CASSLRSQPQHF
D: .; J: TRBJ1-2; V: TRBV20-1; size: many; DNA: TGCAGTGCTAGGGGCAGTTCTTCACTTACCTTC; CDR3: CSARGSSSLTF
D: .; J: TRBJ1-1; V: TRBV20-1; size: .; DNA: TGCAGGACGGGGCCTCCTATCTCAAACACCGAAGCTTTCTTT; CDR3: CRTGPPISNTEAFF
D: TRBD1; J: TRBJ1-1; V: TRBV5-1; size: many; DNA: TGCGCCAGCAGCACCCGACAGGGGGCGGACACTGAAGCTTTCTTT; CDR3: CASSTRQGADTEAFF
D: TRBD1; J: TRBJ1-4; V: TRBV5-6; size: many; DNA: TGTGCCAGCAGCTTGGGGGACAGGGACTACCTGGATGAAAAACTGTTTTTT; CDR3: CASSLGDRDYLDEKLFF
D: .; J: TRBJ2-2; V: TRBV5-6; size: many; DNA: TGTGCCAGCAGCTTGGCCAAAGGCCCGAACACCGGGGAGCTGTTTTTT; CDR3: CASSLAKGPNTGELFF
D: TRBD1; J: TRBJ1-1; V: TRBV5-5; size: many; DNA: TGTGCCAGCAGCTTTTTTGAGACAGGGGGGACTGAAGCTTTCTTT; CDR3: CASSFFETGGTEAFF
D: .; J: TRBJ1-2; V: TRBV20-1; size: many; DNA: TGCAGTGCTAGTTCCATGAACTATGGCTACACCTTC; CDR3: CSASSMNYGYTF
D: .; J: TRBJ2-2; V: TRBV7-2; size: many; DNA: TGTGCCAGCAGCTCCCCCCGGGGCGCCGGCACCGGGGAGCTGTTTTTT; CDR3: CASSSPRGAGTGELFF
D: TRBD2; J: TRBJ2-7; V: TRBV7-9; size: many; DNA: TGTGCCAGCAGTTTGACTAGCGGGGGAAACTACGAGCAGTACTTC; CDR3: CASSLTSGGNYEQYF
D: .; J: TRBJ2-3; V: TRBV20-1; size: .; DNA: TGCAGTTCCCCGCCGGAGACAACAGATACGCAGTATTTT; CDR3: CSSPPETTDTQYF
D: .; J: TRBJ2-1; V: TRBV27; size: many; DNA: TGTGCCAGCAGTTTATTCTTGTTGGGGGGGGGCCACAATGAGCAGTTCTTC; CDR3: CASSLFLLGGGHNEQFF
D: .; J: TRBJ2-1; V: TRBV5-1; size: many; DNA: TGCGCCAGCAGCAACGGGACCGAATACAATGAGCAGTTCTTC; CDR3: CASSNGTEYNEQFF
D: TRBD2; J: TRBJ2-7; V: TRBV7-8; size: many; DNA: TGTGCCAGCAGCTCCTCTCGGGGGGGCTCCCCGTGGTACGAGCAGTACTTC; CDR3: CASSSSRGGSPWYEQYF
D: .; J: TRBJ1-1; V: TRBV15; size: many; DNA: TGTGCCACCAGCTTTCTGAACACTGAAGCTTTCTTT; CDR3: CATSFLNTEAFF
D: TRBD2; J: TRBJ2-5; V: TRBV3-1; size: .; DNA: TGTGCCAGCAGCCATTCTAGCGGGGGGTTGGAGACCCAGTACTTC; CDR3: CASSHSSGGLETQYF
D: .; J: TRBJ2-3; V: TRBV6-5; size: many; DNA: TGTGCCAGCAACCTCCAGGGCAGGAGCACAGATACGCAGTATTTT; CDR3: CASNLQGRSTDTQYF
D: .; J: TRBJ1-2; V: TRBV20-1; size: many; DNA: TGCAGTGCCCCGGCGAGGGGAAACTATGGCTACACCTTC; CDR3: CSAPARGNYGYTF
D: .; J: TRBJ2-7; V: TRBV5-1; size: many; DNA: TGCGCCAGCAGCTTCACATCGACCGAAGGTGGCTACGAGCAGTACTTC; CDR3: CASSFTSTEGGYEQYF
D: .; J: TRBJ2-1; V: TRBV12-3/TRBV12-4; size: few; DNA: TGTGCCAGCAGCCTCAGGGTGCCCAATGAGCAGTTCTTC; CDR3: CASSLRVPNEQFF
D: TRBD2; J: TRBJ2-2; V: TRBV7-2; size: .; DNA: TGTGCCAGCAGCTCTCACCGACTAGCGGGCGGGCAGCTGTTTTTT; CDR3: CASSSHRLAGGQLFF
D: TRBD2; J: TRBJ2-7; V: TRBV12-3/TRBV12-4; size: many; DNA: TGTGCCAGCAGAGAGGGGACTAGCGGGGGTTTAAGCTCCTACGAGCAGTACTTC; CDR3: CASREGTSGGLSSYEQYF
D: .; J: TRBJ1-4; V: TRBV5-1; size: many; DNA: TGCGCCAGCAGTTTAGGGGAACCAAATGAAAAACTGTTTTTT; CDR3: CASSLGEPNEKLFF
D: .; J: TRBJ2-2; V: TRBV5-1; size: many; DNA: TGCGCCAGCAGCTCCTCCGCGAACACCGGGGAGCTGTTTTTT; CDR3: CASSSSANTGELFF
D: .; J: TRBJ2-1; V: TRBV6-1; size: few; DNA: TGTGCCAGCAGGGTGTACTACAATGAGCAGTTCTTC; CDR3: CASRVYYNEQFF
D: .; J: TRBJ1-2; V: TRBV20-1; size: many; DNA: TGCAGTGCTAGAGATAAAACAGAGCTTCAGGGCTACACCTTC; CDR3: CSARDKTELQGYTF
D: .; J: TRBJ2-1; V: TRBV30; size: many; DNA: TGTGCCGGGGTAGGGCCGCGGGGTGAGCAGTTCTTC; CDR3: CAGVGPRGEQFF
D: TRBD2; J: TRBJ2-1; V: TRBV7-2; size: few; DNA: TGTGCCAGCAGCTTCGGGCTAGCGGGGGGGCGAAATGAGCAGTTCTTC; CDR3: CASSFGLAGGRNEQFF
D: .; J: TRBJ2-1; V: TRBV29-1; size: many; DNA: TGCAGCGTTGGAAGGGGCTTTGAGCAGTTCTTC; CDR3: CSVGRGFEQFF
D: TRBD2; J: TRBJ2-5; V: TRBV2; size: many; DNA: TGTGCCAGCAGTGGGACTAGCGGGGGGGCGGAGACCCAGTACTTC; CDR3: CASSGTSGGAETQYF
D: .; J: TRBJ2-7; V: TRBV12-3/TRBV12-4; size: .; DNA: TGTGCCAGCAGTTTAGCGGGGGTGACCTACGAGCAGTACTTC; CDR3: CASSLAGVTYEQYF
D: .; J: TRBJ1-3; V: TRBV3-1; size: many; DNA: TGTGCCAGCAGCGAAGCCCGGGCACCGCGAAACACCATATATTTT; CDR3: CASSEARAPRNTIYF
D: .; J: TRBJ1-3; V: TRBV7-9; size: many; DNA: TGTGCCAGCAGCTTGGGCGGGGACACCATATATTTT; CDR3: CASSLGGDTIYF
D: TRBD2; J: TRBJ2-5; V: TRBV3-1; size: many; DNA: TGTGCCAGCAGCCATACTAGCGGACAAGAGACCCAGTACTTC; CDR3: CASSHTSGQETQYF
D: .; J: TRBJ2-7; V: TRBV5-1; size: many; DNA: TGCGCCAGCAGCTTGGACAGTCCCAGCTCCTACGAGCAGTACTTC; CDR3: CASSLDSPSSYEQYF
D: .; J: TRBJ2-4; V: TRBV9; size: many; DNA: TGTGCCAGCAGCGCCTCAGGGGATGTCTTATCCAAAAACATTCAGTACTTC; CDR3: CASSASGDVLSKNIQYF
D: TRBD1; J: TRBJ1-1; V: TRBV5-8; size: many; DNA: TGTGCCAGCAGCTTGGGGGACAGAACGAACACTGAAGCTTTCTTT; CDR3: CASSLGDRTNTEAFF
D: TRBD2; J: TRBJ2-5; V: TRBV20-1; size: many; DNA: TGCAGTGCTAGAGGTCGGGGGGGCCGTAGAGAGACCCAGTACTTC; CDR3: CSARGRGGRRETQYF
D: .; J: TRBJ1-3; V: TRBV7-9; size: many; DNA: TGTGCCAGCAGTAAGCTAGGGTCTGGAAACACCATATATTTT; CDR3: CASSKLGSGNTIYF
D: TRBD1; J: TRBJ1-1; V: TRBV5-1; size: many; DNA: TGCGCCAGCTGCCCGGGACAGTGTACTGAAGCTTTCTTT; CDR3: CASCPGQCTEAFF
D: .; J: TRBJ1-5; V: TRBV18; size: many; DNA: TGTGCCAGCTCTCCTTCCCCCACAGGGTCGAGGAATCAGCCCCAGCATTTT; CDR3: CASSPSPTGSRNQPQHF
D: .; J: TRBJ2-6; V: TRBV25-1; size: many; DNA: TGTGCCAGCACTCGGGGGGCCTCTGGGGCCAACGTCCTGACTTTC; CDR3: CASTRGASGANVLTF
D: .; J: TRBJ1-2; V: TRBV28; size: .; DNA: TGTGCCAGCAGTCAAAGACAGGATGGCTACACCTTC; CDR3: CASSQRQDGYTF
D: TRBD2; J: TRBJ2-4; V: TRBV5-1; size: many; DNA: TGCGCCAGCAGCTCGGGACTAGCTCAAAACATTCAGTACTTC; CDR3: CASSSGLAQNIQYF
D: .; J: TRBJ1-1; V: TRBV5-1; size: many; DNA: TGCGCCACCCACCTCGGAACAGATGACACTGAAGCTTTCTTT; CDR3: CATHLGTDDTEAFF
D: TRBD1; J: TRBJ1-3; V: TRBV12-3/TRBV12-4; size: many; DNA: TGTGCCAGCAGTCTCGCCGGACAGGGCTTTGGAAACACCATATATTTT; CDR3: CASSLAGQGFGNTIYF
D: TRBD1; J: TRBJ2-7; V: TRBV5-1; size: many; DNA: TGCGCCAGCAGCCGCCCGGTGGGACAGCAAACCTACGAGCAGTACTTC; CDR3: CASSRPVGQQTYEQYF
D: TRBD1; J: TRBJ2-2; V: TRBV25-1; size: many; DNA: TGTGCCAGCACATCAGGACAGGCGAACACCGGGGAGCTGTTTTTT; CDR3: CASTSGQANTGELFF
D: .; J: TRBJ2-1; V: TRBV20-1; size: many; DNA: TGCAGTCCTTTCAGGGGGGCGCCGGGTGAGCAGTTCTTC; CDR3: CSPFRGAPGEQFF
D: .; J: TRBJ1-1; V: TRBV20-1; size: many; DNA: TGCAGTGCCAGCGGGGAGAACACTGAAGCTTTCTTT; CDR3: CSASGENTEAFF
D: .; J: TRBJ2-1; V: TRBV5-1; size: many; DNA: TGCGCCAGCAGCTTATCGGACTATGAGCAGTTCTTC; CDR3: CASSLSDYEQFF
D: .; J: TRBJ2-2; V: TRBV12-2; size: few; DNA: TGTGCAAGTCGCTTAGCAGGACAGGGAAATAACACCGGGGAGCTGTTTTTT; CDR3: CASRLAGQGNNTGELFF
D: .; J: TRBJ1-1; V: TRBV6-5; size: many; DNA: TGTGCCAGCGCATTACAGGGAATCACTGAAGCTTTCTTT; CDR3: CASALQGITEAFF
D: .; J: TRBJ1-5; V: TRBV7-9; size: many; DNA: TGTGCCAGCAGCTTACTTGCCGAGCCCCAGCATTTT; CDR3: CASSLLAEPQHF
D: TRBD1; J: TRBJ1-2; V: TRBV29-1; size: many; DNA: TGCAGCGTCTTCAGGACAGGGGATGGCTACACCTTC; CDR3: CSVFRTGDGYTF
D: .; J: TRBJ1-1; V: TRBV5-1; size: many; DNA: TGCGCCAGCAGCTTGCACGTGCAGGGTTCGAACACTGAAGCTTTCTTT; CDR3: CASSLHVQGSNTEAFF
D: TRBD1; J: TRBJ2-5; V: TRBV4-1; size: many; DNA: TGCGCCAGCAGACCCCGGGACAGGGGCTTCGAAGAGACCCAGTACTTC; CDR3: CASRPRDRGFEETQYF
D: .; J: TRBJ1-6; V: TRBV20-1; size: many; DNA: TGCAGTGCTAGAGAAGACGGCCCCAATTCACCCCTCCACTTT; CDR3: CSAREDGPNSPLHF